These T cell receptor beta chains were read from a single sample in a study of control samples from healthy donors and cancer patients. Some clones are missing from TCRdb's copy, which holds only in-frame ones; the method was immunoSEQ multiplex PCR. The sample carries about 28,000 clones, 75% to 95% recorded once. Sequencing input: PBMCs. All receptors come from a man aged 45-60 years with lung cancer. Each CDR3 is given with its conserved first and last residue. D genes are given only for firm matches. A clone size is listed for some rows: how often the clone was seen (once, few, many), or a class if it is expanded.

v_call	clone_size	j_call	d_call	cdr3_length	cdr3_aa	cdr3_nt
TRBV7-2	-	TRBJ2-5	TRBD1	14	CASSSTGAGETQYF	TGTGCCAGCAGCTCGACAGGGGCGGGGGAGACCCAGTACTTC
TRBV18	-	TRBJ2-7	-	17	CASSRAGIGTRTYEQYF	TGTGCCAGCTCACGGGCTGGCATTGGTACAAGGACCTACGAGCAGTACTTC
TRBV18	-	TRBJ2-7	-	14	CASLDRDMGNLQYF	TGTGCCAGCTTAGACCGGGACATGGGGAATCTTCAGTACTTC
TRBV5-3	-	TRBJ2-7	TRBD1	15	CARSFRGSTVDEQYF	TGTGCCAGAAGCTTCAGGGGGTCCACGGTCGACGAGCAGTACTTC
TRBV25-1	-	TRBJ2-7	-	12	CASSGTSSEQHF	TGTGCCAGCAGTGGCACTAGTTCCGAGCAGCACTTC
TRBV9	-	TRBJ1-4	-	15	CASSALGGGGEKLFF	TGTGCCAGCAGCGCCCTGGGAGGGGGTGGAGAAAAACTGTTTTTT
TRBV9	-	TRBJ2-3	TRBD2	14	CASSPEVAGVTQYF	TGTGCCAGCAGCCCCGAGGTAGCGGGGGTTACGCAGTATTTT
TRBV4-3	-	TRBJ1-1	-	12	CASSREATEAFF	TGCGCCAGCAGCCGGGAGGCCACTGAAGCTTTCTTT
TRBV10-3	-	TRBJ1-2	TRBD1	15	CAISETGQGADGYTF	TGTGCCATCAGTGAAACGGGACAGGGGGCAGATGGCTACACCTTC
TRBV10-3	-	TRBJ1-2	-	12	CAISDVSYGYTF	TGTGCCATCAGTGACGTCTCCTATGGCTACACCTTC
TRBV6-5	few	TRBJ2-7	TRBD2	15	CASSYSSAGGREQYF	TGTGCCAGCAGTTACTCGTCGGCGGGGGGGCGAGAGCAGTACTTC
TRBV7-3	-	TRBJ2-2	TRBD1	17	CASSLMSPGTGVEELFF	TGTGCCAGCAGCTTAATGTCTCCCGGGACAGGGGTTGAGGAGCTGTTTTTT
TRBV9	-	TRBJ1-5	TRBD1	12	CASGGQGEPQHF	TGTGCCAGCGGGGGACAGGGGGAGCCCCAGCATTTT
TRBV6-5	-	TRBJ1-2	TRBD1	15	CASSFTSGQSYGYTF	TGTGCCAGCAGTTTCACCTCGGGACAGAGCTATGGCTACACCTTC
TRBV18	once	TRBJ2-2	-	19	CASSPQMLGQGFNTGELFF	TGTGCCAGCTCACCACAAATGCTAGGTCAGGGCTTCAACACCGGGGAGCTGTTTTTT
TRBV6-2/TRBV6-3	-	TRBJ2-7	-	13	CASSYNRAYEQYF	TGTGCCAGCAGTTATAATCGAGCCTACGAGCAGTACTTC
TRBV6-1	-	TRBJ2-3	-	15	CASSEGAMATDTQYF	TGTGCCAGCAGTGAAGGGGCGATGGCCACAGATACGCAGTATTTT
TRBV19	-	TRBJ1-2	-	16	CASSTDPGGANYGYTF	TGTGCCAGTAGTACCGATCCGGGCGGAGCTAACTATGGCTACACCTTC
TRBV4-3	-	TRBJ1-5	TRBD1	14	CASSHGQGGQPQHF	TGCGCCAGCAGCCACGGACAGGGAGGACAGCCCCAGCATTTT
TRBV5-4	-	TRBJ2-1	TRBD2	16	CASSPGLAGDYNEQFF	TGTGCCAGCAGCCCGGGACTAGCGGGGGATTACAATGAGCAGTTCTTC
TRBV24-1	-	TRBJ2-5	-	13	CATRGTRQETQYF	TGTGCCACCCGGGGGACGAGGCAAGAGACCCAGTACTTC
TRBV6-6	-	TRBJ2-6	-	14	CASDTGSGANVLTF	TGTGCCAGCGACACAGGTTCTGGGGCCAACGTCCTGACTTTC
TRBV25-1	-	TRBJ2-1	-	12	CASRPDQTEQFF	TGTGCCAGCAGACCAGATCAGACAGAGCAGTTCTTC
TRBV5-6	once	TRBJ2-1	TRBD2	13	CASSLSGEDEQFF	TGTGCCAGCAGCTTAAGCGGGGAGGATGAGCAGTTCTTC
TRBV7-2	-	TRBJ1-2	-	13	CASSLGGTVGYTF	TGTGCCAGCAGCTTAGGAGGGACGGTAGGCTACACCTTC
TRBV27	-	TRBJ1-2	-	13	CASSDTGYYGYTF	TGTGCCAGCTCCGACACAGGGTATTATGGCTACACCTTC
TRBV7-7	-	TRBJ2-1	TRBD1	13	CASSLTGGNEQFF	TGTGCTAGCAGCTTGACAGGGGGCAATGAGCAGTTCTTC
TRBV6-5	once	TRBJ2-3	-	13	CASSYSAGGSQYF	TGTGCCAGCAGTTACTCCGCAGGAGGGTCGCAGTATTTT
TRBV6-6	-	TRBJ2-5	-	16	CASSYWARGDKETQYF	TGTGCCAGCAGTTATTGGGCGAGGGGGGACAAAGAGACCCAGTACTTC